The present entry profiles one T cell receptor (beta chain) with its context. The antigen remains unidentified. The sample is drawn from a study of T cells in localized non-small cell lung cancer. General study findings and limits: Only one tumor region was sequenced, so heterogeneity remains possible. Uninvolved adjacent lung had more T cell clonality than any other tissue, topping tumor.

Germline CDR1 and CDR2: SEHNR and FQNEAQ (reference sequence). The ends were cut back, 5 bases at V and 1 base at J, with 14 bases in the middle. This CDR3 has 16 residues. The repertoire was sequenced with immunoSEQ multiplex PCR; TCRdb's copy has only in-frame clones and lacks some. Altogether 70,000 to 100,000 clones are present, approximately 91% being singletons, with the ten largest covering 4.1%. The sample consisted of PBMCs, taken before any cancer treatment. The origin of this receptor is a woman aged 40-69 years with stage II squamous cell lung carcinoma. The genes are TRBV7-9 and TRBJ1-4; D not resolved. The CDR3 protein is CASSKEAGVTNEKLFF. In nucleotides, the CDR3 is TGTGCCAGCAGCAAAGAGGCAGGAGTAACTAATGAAAAACTGTTTTTT.